This TCR beta chain was obtained from a study of regulatory T cells in long-lasting Graves disease. Study-wide findings and caveats: Few sampled subjects may have lowered accuracy.

In this sample, this clonotype turned up many times. Its specificity is not known. Specified time point: persistent/refractory GD, antithyroid drugs over 5 years with positive TRAb. PBMC RNA served as the TCR library source. Arm-PCR with iRepertoire HTBI primers amplified the CDR3 regions for these TCR beta libraries. In the original analysis: Looking across samples, the authors found some 67 TRBV and 15 or so TRBJ segments. TCRdb independently ran MiXCR on the multiplex PCR reads; one entry per CDR3 protein. The V and J calls here are based on TCRdb, not the publication. Of about 450,000 distinct CDR3 sequences listed, about 20% are singletons. CDR3 length equals 18 residues. J lost 0 bases, V lost 2 bases, and 7 bases had no gene match. CDR1 MDHEN and CDR2 SYDVKM come from the germline V gene.

This rearrangement joins TRBV28 to TRBJ2-4; 10 bases match TRBD1. This sequence originates from a female donor with Graves disease. Sequencing was performed on peripheral blood mononuclear cells (PBMCs), taken when the disease was refractory, from a patient treated with antithyroid drugs. The CDR3 bases are TGTGCCAGCAGTTTACTTGACAGGGGGCGTCGAGCCAAAAACATTCAGTACTTC. This translates into CASSLLDRGRRAKNIQYF.